Given below is one TCR beta chain in context. The use of a sample-barcoded 5' primer and a J-beta primer mix characterized a second PCR of roughly 7 to 11 cycles. TCRdb used MiXCR to reprocess the 5' RACE reads, holding one entry per CDR3 protein. Seen here are about 1.6 million distinct CDR3 sequences, roughly a third observed once, and the top ten hold 11%. These data originate in a study of blood T cells in healthy people across ages. The sample was blood. The sequence came from a woman in her 30s in good health.

Here the CDR3 DNA reads TGCGCCAGCAGCTTGGGGCCACAGGATCTTCCCTACGAGCAGTACGTC. Translation gives CASSLGPQDLPYEQYV. The chain carries TRBV5-1 and TRBJ2-7; maybe TRBD1 (5 bases). Germline CDR1 and CDR2: SGHRS and YFSETQ. The CDR3 runs to 16 residues. V was shortened by 0 bases and J by 2 bases, with 15 bases between the two germline ends.